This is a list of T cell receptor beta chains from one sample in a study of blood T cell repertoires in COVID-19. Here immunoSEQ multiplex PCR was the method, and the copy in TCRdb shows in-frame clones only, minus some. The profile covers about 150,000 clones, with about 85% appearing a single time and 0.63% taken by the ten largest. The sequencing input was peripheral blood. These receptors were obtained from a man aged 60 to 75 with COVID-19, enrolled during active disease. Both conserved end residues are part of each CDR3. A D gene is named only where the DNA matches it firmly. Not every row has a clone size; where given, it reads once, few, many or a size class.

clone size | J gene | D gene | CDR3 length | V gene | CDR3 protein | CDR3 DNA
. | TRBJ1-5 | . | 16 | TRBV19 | CASSSQGVLGNQPQHF | TGTGCCAGTAGTAGCCAGGGTGTATTAGGCAATCAGCCCCAGCATTTT
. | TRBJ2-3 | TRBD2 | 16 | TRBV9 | CVSSPGLAGVTDTQYF | TGTGTCAGCAGCCCAGGACTAGCGGGGGTCACAGATACGCAGTATTTT
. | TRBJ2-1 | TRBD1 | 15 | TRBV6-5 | CASSFDRQGRNEQFF | TGTGCCAGCAGTTTCGACCGACAGGGGCGCAATGAGCAGTTCTTC
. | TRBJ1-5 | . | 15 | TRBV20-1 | CSASQQGDGNQPQHF | TGCAGTGCTAGTCAACAGGGAGATGGCAATCAGCCCCAGCATTTT
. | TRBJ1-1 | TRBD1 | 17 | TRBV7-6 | CASSSREGQGYGTEAFF | TGTGCCAGCAGCTCAAGGGAGGGACAGGGATATGGCACTGAAGCTTTCTTT
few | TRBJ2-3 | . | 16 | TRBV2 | CASSRDRLSSTDTQYF | TGTGCCAGCAGTAGAGACAGGTTGTCTAGCACAGATACGCAGTATTTT
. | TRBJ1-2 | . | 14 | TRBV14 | CASSQVQGSYGYTF | TGTGCCAGCAGCCAAGTGCAGGGAAGCTATGGCTACACCTTC
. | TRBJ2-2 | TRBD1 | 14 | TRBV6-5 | CASIGQAGAGELFF | TGTGCCAGCATCGGACAGGCTGGCGCCGGGGAGCTGTTTTTT
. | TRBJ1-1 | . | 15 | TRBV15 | CATSPDFKRRTEAFF | TGTGCCACCAGCCCCGATTTTAAACGGAGAACTGAAGCTTTCTTT
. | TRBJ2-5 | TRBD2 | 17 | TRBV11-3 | CASSLGILGGSQETQYF | TGTGCCAGCAGCTTAGGGATCCTGGGAGGGAGCCAAGAGACCCAGTACTTC
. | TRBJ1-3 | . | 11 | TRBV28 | CASRSGNTIYF | TGTGCCAGCAGGTCGGGAAACACCATATATTTT
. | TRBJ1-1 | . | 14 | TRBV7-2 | CASSFRGSSFEAFF | TGTGCCAGCAGCTTCCGCGGGAGCTCATTTGAAGCTTTCTTT
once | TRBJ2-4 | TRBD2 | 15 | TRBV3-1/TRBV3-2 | CASSQDGLAGGPLWF | TGTGCCAGCAGCCAAGATGGACTAGCGGGAGGGCCTCTTTGGTTC
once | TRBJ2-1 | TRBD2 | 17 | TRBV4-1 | CASSQPSGTLGYNEQFF | TGCGCCAGCAGCCAGCCTAGCGGGACCCTGGGGTACAATGAGCAGTTCTTC
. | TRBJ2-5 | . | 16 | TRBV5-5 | CASSRRGRGYQETQYF | TGTGCCAGCAGCCGACGGGGGCGGGGGTACCAAGAGACCCAGTACTTC
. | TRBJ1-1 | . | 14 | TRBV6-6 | CASSQLAGGTEAFF | TGTGCCAGCAGTCAGCTTGCGGGGGGCACTGAAGCTTTCTTT
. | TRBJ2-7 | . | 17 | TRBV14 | CASSQDLSGKSRREQYF | TGTGCCAGCAGCCAAGATCTTTCGGGGAAGAGTAGGCGGGAGCAGTACTTC
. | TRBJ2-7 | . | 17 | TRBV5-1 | CASSLALGGGKLYEQYF | TGCGCCAGCAGCTTGGCCTTGGGGGGTGGAAAGTTGTACGAGCAGTACTTC
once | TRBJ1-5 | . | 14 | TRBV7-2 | CASSLGGQYQPQHF | TGTGCCAGCAGCTTAGGAGGTCAGTATCAGCCCCAGCATTTT
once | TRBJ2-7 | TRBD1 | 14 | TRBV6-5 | CASSGQGDSYEQYF | TGTGCCAGCTCGGGACAGGGAGACTCCTACGAGCAGTACTTC
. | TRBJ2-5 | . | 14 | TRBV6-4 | CASSADSFQETQYF | TGTGCCAGCAGTGCCGACAGCTTCCAAGAGACCCAGTACTTC
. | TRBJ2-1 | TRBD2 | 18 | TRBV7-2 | CASSRTSGSNSSYNEQFF | TGTGCCAGCAGCCGGACTAGCGGGAGCAATAGCTCCTACAATGAGCAGTTCTTC
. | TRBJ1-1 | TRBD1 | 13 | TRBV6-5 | CASSPDRGTEAFF | TGTGCCAGCAGCCCAGACAGGGGGACTGAAGCTTTCTTT
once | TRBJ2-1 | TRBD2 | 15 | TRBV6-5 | CASTQRGSSANEQFF | TGTGCCAGCACCCAGCGGGGGTCATCAGCGAATGAGCAGTTCTTC
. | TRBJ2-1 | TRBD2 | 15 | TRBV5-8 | CASSLSGMAYNEQFF | TGTGCCAGCAGCTTGAGCGGGATGGCCTACAATGAGCAGTTCTTC
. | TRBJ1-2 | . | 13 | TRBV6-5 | CASNNLANYGYTF | TGTGCCAGTAATAACCTAGCTAACTATGGCTACACCTTC
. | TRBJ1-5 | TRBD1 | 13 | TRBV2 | CASTREGAQPQHF | TGTGCCAGCACCCGGGAGGGGGCCCAGCCCCAGCATTTT
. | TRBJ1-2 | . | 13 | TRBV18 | CASSPGQGNGYTF | TGTGCCAGCTCACCGGGGCAGGGCAATGGCTACACCTTC
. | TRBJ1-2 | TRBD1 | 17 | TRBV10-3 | CAISAISGDRENYGYTF | TGTGCCATCAGTGCTATTAGTGGGGACAGGGAAAACTATGGCTACACCTTC